The entry below describes one T cell receptor beta chain. The antigen is not known. The germline gives CDR1 SEHNR, CDR2 FQNEAQ (reference sequence). V was shortened by 5 bases and J by 2 bases, with 11 bases between the two germline ends. The CDR3 totals 14 residues. The primer mix had 60 Vbeta and 13 Jbeta primers. Clones were read by immunoSEQ multiplex PCR, and TCRdb kept only the in-frame ones, dropping some. Of 150,000 to 180,000 clones listed, around 80% are singletons. This specimen comes from a study of cytomegalovirus exposure and HLA in healthy donors. At the level of the study: HLA-typed donors were the source of 90 million or so unique TCRs, which an early data release held.

The study, taken as a whole, reports: The study put about 180 TCR beta chains on its list as cytomegalovirus-associated. In terms of immune exposure information, only CMV serostatus was available.

These donors, healthy bone marrow donors, were studied. The specimen sequenced was PBMCs. The gene calls are TRBV7-9 and TRBJ2-3; D gene unclear. The sequence was obtained from a middle-aged woman in good health and CMV-seropositive. Here the CDR3 reads CASSATGFTDTQYF. The DNA of the CDR3 is TGTGCCAGCAGCGCGACTGGGTTCACAGATACGCAGTATTTT.